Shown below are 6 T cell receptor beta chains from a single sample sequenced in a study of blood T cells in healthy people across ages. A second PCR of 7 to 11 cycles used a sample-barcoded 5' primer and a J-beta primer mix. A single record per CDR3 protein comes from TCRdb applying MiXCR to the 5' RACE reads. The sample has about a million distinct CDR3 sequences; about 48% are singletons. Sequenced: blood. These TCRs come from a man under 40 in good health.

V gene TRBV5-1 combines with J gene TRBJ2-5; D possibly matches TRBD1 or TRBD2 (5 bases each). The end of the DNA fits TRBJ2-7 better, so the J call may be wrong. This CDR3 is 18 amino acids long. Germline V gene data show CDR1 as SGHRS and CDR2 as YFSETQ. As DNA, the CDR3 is TGCGCCAGCAGCTCCCTGGTTGGGGGATCACTTACCTCAAACGAGCAGTACTTC. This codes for CASSSLVGGSLTSNEQYF.

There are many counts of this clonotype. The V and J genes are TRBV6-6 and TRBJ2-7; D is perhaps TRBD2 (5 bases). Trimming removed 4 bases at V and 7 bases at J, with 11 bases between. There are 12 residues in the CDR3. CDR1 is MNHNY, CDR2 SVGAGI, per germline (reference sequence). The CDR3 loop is CASSSGVGEQYF. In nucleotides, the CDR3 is TGTGCCAGCAGTTCCGGGGTTGGGGAGCAGTACTTC.

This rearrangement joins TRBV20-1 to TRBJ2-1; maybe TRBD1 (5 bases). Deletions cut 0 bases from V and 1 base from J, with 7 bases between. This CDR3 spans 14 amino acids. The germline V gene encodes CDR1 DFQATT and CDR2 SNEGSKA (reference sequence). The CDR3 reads CSARDPGSYNEQFF. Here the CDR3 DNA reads TGCAGTGCTAGAGATCCAGGGTCCTACAATGAGCAGTTCTTC.

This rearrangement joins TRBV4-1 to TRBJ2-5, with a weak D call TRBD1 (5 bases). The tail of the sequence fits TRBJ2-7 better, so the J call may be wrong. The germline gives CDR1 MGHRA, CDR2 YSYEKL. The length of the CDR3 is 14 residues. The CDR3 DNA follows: TGCGCCAGCAGCCAAGAATCACAGGACTACGAGCAGTACTTC. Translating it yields CASSQESQDYEQYF.

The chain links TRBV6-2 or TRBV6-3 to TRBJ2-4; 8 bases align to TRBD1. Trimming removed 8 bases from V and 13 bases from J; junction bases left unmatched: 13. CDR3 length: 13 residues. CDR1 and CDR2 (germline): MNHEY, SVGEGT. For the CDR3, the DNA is TGTGCCAGCGGGAGAAAGACAGGGGCGATCCAGTACTTC. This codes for CASGRKTGAIQYF.

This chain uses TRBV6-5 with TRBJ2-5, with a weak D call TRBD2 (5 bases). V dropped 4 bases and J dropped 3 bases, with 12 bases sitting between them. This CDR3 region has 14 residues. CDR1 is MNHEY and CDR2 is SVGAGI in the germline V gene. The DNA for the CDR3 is TGTGCCAGCAGTTCCCCGGGGTACGAAGAGACCCAGTACTTC. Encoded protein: CASSSPGYEETQYF.